This note documents a single TCR beta chain sequence. Its antigen is not identified. The CDR3 contains 14 residues. The ends lost 6 bases at V and 4 bases at J; junction bases unmatched: 7. Germline loops: CDR1 SQVTM, CDR2 ANQGSEA. These data originate in a study of siplizumab effects on memory and regulatory T cells. Study results and caveats: Versus approximately 27% in controls, the mappable alloreactive CD4+ clones averaged roughly 70% Treg-derived with siplizumab.

The table came from immunoSEQ multiplex PCR; TCRdb's copy has only in-frame clones and leaves some out. There are around 100,000 clones in the sample; approximately 91% occur only once, and around 13% lies in the top ten. The material sequenced was non-Treg CD4+ T cells sorted from blood. This clonotype was sampled from a human donor in good health. The chain employs TRBV29-1 and TRBJ2-2; the match to TRBD2 covers 8 bases. The CDR3 bases are TGCAGCGTACGAAGCGGGAGAATCACCGGGGAGCTGTTTTTT. Residues: CSVRSGRITGELFF.